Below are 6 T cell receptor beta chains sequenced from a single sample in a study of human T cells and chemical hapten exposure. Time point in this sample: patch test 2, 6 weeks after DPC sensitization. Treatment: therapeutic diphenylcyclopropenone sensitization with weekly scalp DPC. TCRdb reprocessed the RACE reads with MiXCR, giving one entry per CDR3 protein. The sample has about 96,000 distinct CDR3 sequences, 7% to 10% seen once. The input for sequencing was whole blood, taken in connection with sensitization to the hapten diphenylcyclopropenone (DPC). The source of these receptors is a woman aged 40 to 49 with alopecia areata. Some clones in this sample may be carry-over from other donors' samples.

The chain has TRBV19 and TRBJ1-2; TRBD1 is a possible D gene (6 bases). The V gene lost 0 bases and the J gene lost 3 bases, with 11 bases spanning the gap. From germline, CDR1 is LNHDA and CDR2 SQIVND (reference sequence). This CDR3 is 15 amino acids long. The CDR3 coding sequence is TGTGCCAGTAGTATAGACGGCAGGGGAGACTATGGCTACACCTTC. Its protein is CASSIDGRGDYGYTF.

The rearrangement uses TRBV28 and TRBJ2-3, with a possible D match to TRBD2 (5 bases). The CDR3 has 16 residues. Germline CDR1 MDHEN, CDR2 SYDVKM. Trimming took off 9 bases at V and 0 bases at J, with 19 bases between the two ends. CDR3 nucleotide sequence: TGTGCCAGTACTGGGAGCAACTCAGAAAGCACAGATACGCAGTATTTT. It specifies CASTGSNSESTDTQYF. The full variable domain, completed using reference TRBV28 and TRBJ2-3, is DVKVTQSSRYLVKRTGEKVFLECVQDMDHENMFWYRQDPGLGLRLIYFSYDVKMKEKGDIPEGYSVSREKKERFSLILESASTNQTSMYLCASTGSNSESTDTQYFGPGTRLTVL.

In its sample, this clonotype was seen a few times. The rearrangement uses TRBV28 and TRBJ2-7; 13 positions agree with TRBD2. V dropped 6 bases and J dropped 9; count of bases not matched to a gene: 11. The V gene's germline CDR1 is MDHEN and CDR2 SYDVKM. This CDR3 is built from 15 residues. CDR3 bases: TGTGCCAGCAGCCTCTTCGGACTAGCGGGAGCCGCGCAGTACTTC. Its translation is CASSLFGLAGAAQYF.

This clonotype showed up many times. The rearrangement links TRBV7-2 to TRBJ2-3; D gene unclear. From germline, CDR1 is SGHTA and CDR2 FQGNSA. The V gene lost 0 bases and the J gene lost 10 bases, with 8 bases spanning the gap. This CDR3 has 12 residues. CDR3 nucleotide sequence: TGTGCCAGCAGCTTAGCGCTTCTACCGCAGTATTTT. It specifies CASSLALLPQYF.

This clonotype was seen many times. CDR3 amino acids: CASSLGRDRATDTQYF. For the CDR3, the DNA is TGTGCCAGCAGCTTAGGCCGGGACAGGGCCACAGATACGCAGTATTTT. The chain employs TRBV7-6 and TRBJ2-3, with 9 bases lining up with TRBD1. CDR3 length equals 16 residues. CDR1 and CDR2 from the germline V gene are SGHVS and FNYEAQ. J gave up 2 bases and V 1 base, and 4 bases lay outside the gene matches. The full variable domain, its missing parts supplied by reference TRBV7-6 and TRBJ2-3, is GAGVSQSPRYKVTKRGQDVALRCDPISGHVSLYWYRQALGQGPEFLTYFNYEAQQDKSGLPNDRFSAERPEGSISTLTIQRTEQRDSAMYRCASSLGRDRATDTQYFGPGTRLTVL.

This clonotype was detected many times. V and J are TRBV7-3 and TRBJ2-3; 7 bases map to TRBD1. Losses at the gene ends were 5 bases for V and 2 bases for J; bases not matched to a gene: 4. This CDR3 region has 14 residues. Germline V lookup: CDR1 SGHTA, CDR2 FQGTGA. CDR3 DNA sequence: TGTGCCAGCAGCCAGACAGGGTCCACAGATACGCAGTATTTT. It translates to CASSQTGSTDTQYF.